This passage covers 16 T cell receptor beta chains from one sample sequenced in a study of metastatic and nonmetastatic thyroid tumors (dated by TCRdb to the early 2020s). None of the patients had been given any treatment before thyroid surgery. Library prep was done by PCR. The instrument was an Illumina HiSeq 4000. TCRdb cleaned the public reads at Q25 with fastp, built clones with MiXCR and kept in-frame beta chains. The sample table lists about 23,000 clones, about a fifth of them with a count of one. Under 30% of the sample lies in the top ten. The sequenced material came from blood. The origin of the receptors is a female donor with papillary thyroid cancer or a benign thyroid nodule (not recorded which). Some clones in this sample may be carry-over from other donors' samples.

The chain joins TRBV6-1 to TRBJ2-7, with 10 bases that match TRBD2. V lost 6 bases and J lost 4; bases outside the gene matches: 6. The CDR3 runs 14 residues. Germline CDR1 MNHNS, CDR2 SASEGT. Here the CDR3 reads CASRPSGSAYEQYF. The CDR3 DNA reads TGTGCCAGCAGGCCTAGCGGGAGTGCTTACGAGCAGTACTTC.

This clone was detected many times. CDR3 sequence (DNA): TGCAGTGCTAGGAACCCGGACAGCATATATGGCTACACCTTC. Protein sequence: CSARNPDSIYGYTF. This chain connects TRBV20-1 to TRBJ1-2; tentative D call: TRBD1 (6 bases). The CDR3 extends over 14 amino acids. The germline V and J ends were trimmed by 3 bases and 5 bases, with 16 bases remaining between them. CDR1 is DFQATT and CDR2 is SNEGSKA in the germline V gene (reference sequence).

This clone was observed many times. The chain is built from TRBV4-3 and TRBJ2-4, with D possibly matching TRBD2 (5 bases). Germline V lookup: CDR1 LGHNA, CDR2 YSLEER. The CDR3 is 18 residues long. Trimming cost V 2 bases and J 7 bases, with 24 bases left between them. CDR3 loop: CASSQRFLAGSRENIQYF. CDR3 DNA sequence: TGCGCCAGCAGCCAAAGGTTTCTGGCTGGCTCAAGGGAGAACATTCAGTACTTC.

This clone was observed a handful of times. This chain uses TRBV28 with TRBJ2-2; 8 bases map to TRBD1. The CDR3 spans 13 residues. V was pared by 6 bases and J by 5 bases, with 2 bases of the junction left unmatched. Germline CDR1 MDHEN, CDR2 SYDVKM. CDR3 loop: CASSYRGTGELFF. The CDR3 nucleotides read TGTGCCAGCAGCTACAGGGGGACCGGGGAGCTGTTTTTT. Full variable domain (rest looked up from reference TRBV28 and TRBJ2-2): DVKVTQSSRYLVKRTGEKVFLECVQDMDHENMFWYRQDPGLGLRLIYFSYDVKMKEKGDIPEGYSVSREKKERFSLILESASTNQTSMYLCASSYRGTGELFFGEGSRLTVL.

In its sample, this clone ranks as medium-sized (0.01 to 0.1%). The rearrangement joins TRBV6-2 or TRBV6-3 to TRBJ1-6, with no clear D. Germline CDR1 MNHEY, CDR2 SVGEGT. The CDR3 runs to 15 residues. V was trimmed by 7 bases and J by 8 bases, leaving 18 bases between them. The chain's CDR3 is CASKKRFNEDSPLHF. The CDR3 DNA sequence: TGTGCCAGCAAGAAGAGGTTTAATGAGGATTCACCCCTCCACTTT.

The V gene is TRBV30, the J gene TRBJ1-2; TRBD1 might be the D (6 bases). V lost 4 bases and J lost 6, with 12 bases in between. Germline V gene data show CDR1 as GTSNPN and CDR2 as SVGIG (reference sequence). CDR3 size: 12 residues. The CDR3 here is CAWNDRTDGYTF. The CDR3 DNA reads TGTGCCTGGAATGACAGGACGGATGGCTACACCTTC.

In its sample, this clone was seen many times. The CDR3 nucleotides are TGTGCCAGCAGCCGCCTTTCGGGCCGAGATACGCAGTATTTT. As protein: CASSRLSGRDTQYF. The chain recombines TRBV14 with TRBJ2-3; D gene ambiguous. Trimming cost V 4 bases and J 5 bases, with 13 bases left between them. The CDR3 has 14 residues. Germline V CDR1 and CDR2: SGHDN, FVKESK. The full variable domain, in which reference TRBV14 and TRBJ2-3 provide the parts outside the CDR3, is EAGVTQFPSHSVIEKGQTVTLRCDPISGHDNLYWYRRVMGKEIKFLLHFVKESKQDESGMPNNRFLAERTGGTYSTLKVQPAELEDSGVYFCASSRLSGRDTQYFGPGTRLTVL.

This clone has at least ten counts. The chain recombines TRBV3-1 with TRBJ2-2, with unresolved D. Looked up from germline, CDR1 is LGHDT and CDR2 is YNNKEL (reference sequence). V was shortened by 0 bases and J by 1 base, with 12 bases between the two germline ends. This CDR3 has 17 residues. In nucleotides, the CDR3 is TGTGCCAGCAGCCAAGAATGGGAACGGAAGAACACCGGGGAGCTGTTTTTT. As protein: CASSQEWERKNTGELFF.

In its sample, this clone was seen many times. The CDR3 here is CASTPGATYGEQFF. The CDR3 DNA sequence: TGTGCCAGCACCCCCGGGGCCACTTACGGTGAGCAGTTCTTC. This sequence joins TRBV6-2 or TRBV6-3 and TRBJ2-1; the D call may be TRBD1 or TRBD2 (5 bases each). The CDR3 contains 14 residues. Deletions cut 7 bases from V and 9 bases from J, with 19 bases between. Germline V lookup: CDR1 MNHEY, CDR2 SVGEGT.

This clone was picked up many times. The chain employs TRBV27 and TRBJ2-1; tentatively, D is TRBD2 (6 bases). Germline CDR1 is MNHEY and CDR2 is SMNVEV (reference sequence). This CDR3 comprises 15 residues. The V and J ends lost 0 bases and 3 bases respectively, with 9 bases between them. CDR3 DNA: TGTGCCAGCAGTTTATCGTGGACTATCTACAATGAGCAGTTCTTC. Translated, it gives CASSLSWTIYNEQFF.

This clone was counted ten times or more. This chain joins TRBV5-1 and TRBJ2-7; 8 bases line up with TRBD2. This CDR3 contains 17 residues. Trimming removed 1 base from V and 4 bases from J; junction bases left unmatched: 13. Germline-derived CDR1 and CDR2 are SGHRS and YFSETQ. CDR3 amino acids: CASSLMPPGGLGYEQYF. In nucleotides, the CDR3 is TGCGCCAGCAGCTTGATGCCGCCGGGGGGGCTGGGGTACGAGCAGTACTTC.

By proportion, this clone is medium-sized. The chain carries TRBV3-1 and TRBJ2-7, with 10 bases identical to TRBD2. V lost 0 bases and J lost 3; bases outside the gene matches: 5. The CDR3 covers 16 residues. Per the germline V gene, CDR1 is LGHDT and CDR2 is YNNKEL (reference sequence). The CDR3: CASSQDGASGSYEQYF. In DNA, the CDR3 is TGTGCCAGCAGCCAAGATGGGGCTAGCGGGAGCTACGAGCAGTACTTC.

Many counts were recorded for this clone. The CDR3 protein is CSARFFGGGNTIYF. CDR3 DNA sequence: TGCAGTGCTAGATTCTTTGGGGGGGGAAACACCATATATTTT. This chain joins TRBV20-1 and TRBJ1-3, with D tentatively TRBD1 (5 bases). Trimming left V 2 bases short and J 4 bases short, with 12 bases between. CDR3 size: 14 residues. The germline V gene encodes CDR1 DFQATT and CDR2 SNEGSKA (reference sequence).

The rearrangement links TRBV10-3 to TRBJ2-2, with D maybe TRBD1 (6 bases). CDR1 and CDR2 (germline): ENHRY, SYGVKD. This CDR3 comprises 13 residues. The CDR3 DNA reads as TGTAACATCAGATGGACAGATGCCGGGGAGCTGTTTTTT. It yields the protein CNIRWTDAGELFF.

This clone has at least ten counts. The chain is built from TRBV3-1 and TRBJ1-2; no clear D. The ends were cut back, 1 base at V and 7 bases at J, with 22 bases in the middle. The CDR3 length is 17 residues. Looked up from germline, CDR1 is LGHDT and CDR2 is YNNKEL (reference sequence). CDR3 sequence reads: CASSQVQLFTVQPGYTF. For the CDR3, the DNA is TGTGCCAGCAGCCAAGTTCAGTTATTTACAGTTCAGCCTGGCTACACCTTC.

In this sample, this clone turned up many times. DNA for the CDR3: TGTGCCACCACCTCCCCAGGGGTGAACACCGGGGAGCTGTTTTTT. Amino acid sequence: CATTSPGVNTGELFF. J is TRBJ2-2 and V is TRBV19, with D possibly being TRBD1 (6 bases). CDR1 LNHDA and CDR2 SQIVND come from the germline V gene (reference sequence). V was clipped by 10 bases and J by 1 base, with 16 bases between them. This CDR3 is 15 amino acids long.